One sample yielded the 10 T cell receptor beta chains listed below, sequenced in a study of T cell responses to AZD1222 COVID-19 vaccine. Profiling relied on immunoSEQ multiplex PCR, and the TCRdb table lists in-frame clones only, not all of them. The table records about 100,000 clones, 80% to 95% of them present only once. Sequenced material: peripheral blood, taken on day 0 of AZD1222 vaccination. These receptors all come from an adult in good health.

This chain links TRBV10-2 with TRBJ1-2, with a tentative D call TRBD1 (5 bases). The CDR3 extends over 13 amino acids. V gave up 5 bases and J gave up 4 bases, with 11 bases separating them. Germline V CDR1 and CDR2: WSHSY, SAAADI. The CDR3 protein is CASSRQLIYGYTF. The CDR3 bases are TGCGCCAGCAGTAGACAGTTGATCTATGGCTACACCTTC.

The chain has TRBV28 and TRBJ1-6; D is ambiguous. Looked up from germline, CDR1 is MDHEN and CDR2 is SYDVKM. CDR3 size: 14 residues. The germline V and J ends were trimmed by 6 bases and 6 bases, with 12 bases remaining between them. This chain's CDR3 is CASSIDGSNSPLHF. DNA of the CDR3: TGTGCCAGCAGCATCGACGGCTCTAATTCACCCCTCCACTTT.

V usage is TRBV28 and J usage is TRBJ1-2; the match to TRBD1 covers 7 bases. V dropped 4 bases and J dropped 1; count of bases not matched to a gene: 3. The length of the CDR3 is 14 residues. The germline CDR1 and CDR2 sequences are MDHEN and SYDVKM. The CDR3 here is CASSWGQINYGYTF. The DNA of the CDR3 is TGTGCCAGCAGTTGGGGACAGATTAACTATGGCTACACCTTC.

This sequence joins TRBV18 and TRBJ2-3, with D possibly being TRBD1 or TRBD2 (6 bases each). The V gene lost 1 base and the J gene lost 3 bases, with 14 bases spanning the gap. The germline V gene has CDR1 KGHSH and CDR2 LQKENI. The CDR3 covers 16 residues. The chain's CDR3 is CASSPQGGLWTDTQYF. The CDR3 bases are TGTGCCAGCTCACCACAGGGGGGTCTTTGGACAGATACGCAGTATTTT.

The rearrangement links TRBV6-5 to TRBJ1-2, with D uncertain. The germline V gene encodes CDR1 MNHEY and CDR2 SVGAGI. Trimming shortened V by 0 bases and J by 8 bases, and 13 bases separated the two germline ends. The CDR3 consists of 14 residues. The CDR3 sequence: CASSYSEGSAGYTF. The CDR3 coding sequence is TGTGCCAGCAGTTACTCCGAGGGTAGCGCGGGCTACACCTTC.

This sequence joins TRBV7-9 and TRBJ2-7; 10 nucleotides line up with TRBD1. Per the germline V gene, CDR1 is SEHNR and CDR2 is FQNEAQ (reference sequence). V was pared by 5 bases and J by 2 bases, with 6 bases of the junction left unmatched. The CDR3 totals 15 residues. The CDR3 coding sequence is TGTGCCAGCAGCCCCGGGACAGGGGTACCCTACGAGCAGTACTTC. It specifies CASSPGTGVPYEQYF.

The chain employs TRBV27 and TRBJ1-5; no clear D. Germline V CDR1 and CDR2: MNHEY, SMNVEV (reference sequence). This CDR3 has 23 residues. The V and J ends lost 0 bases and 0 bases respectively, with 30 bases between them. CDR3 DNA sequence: TGTGCCAGCAGTTTATCGGCTGAAGACGGACGTATTGCCCCACCGTATAGCAATCAGCCCCAGCATTTT. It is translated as CASSLSAEDGRIAPPYSNQPQHF.

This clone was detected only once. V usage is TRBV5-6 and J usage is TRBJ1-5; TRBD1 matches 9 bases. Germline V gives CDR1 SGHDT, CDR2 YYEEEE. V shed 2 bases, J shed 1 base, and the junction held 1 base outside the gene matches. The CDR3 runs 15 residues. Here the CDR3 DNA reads TGTGCCAGCAGCTTTACAGGGGGCAGCAATCAGCCCCAGCATTTT. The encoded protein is CASSFTGGSNQPQHF.

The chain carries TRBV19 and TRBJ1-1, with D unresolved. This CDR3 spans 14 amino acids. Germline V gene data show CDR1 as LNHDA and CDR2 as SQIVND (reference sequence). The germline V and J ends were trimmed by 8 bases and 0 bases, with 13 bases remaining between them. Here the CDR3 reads CASLAGSMNTEAFF. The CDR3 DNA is TGTGCCAGTCTCGCGGGGTCTATGAACACTGAAGCTTTCTTT. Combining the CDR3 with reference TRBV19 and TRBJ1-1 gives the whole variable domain DGGITQSPKYLFRKEGQNVTLSCEQNLNHDAMYWYRQDPGQGLRLIYYSQIVNDFQKGDIAEGYSVSREKKESFPLTVTSAQKNPTAFYLCASLAGSMNTEAFFGQGTRLTVV.

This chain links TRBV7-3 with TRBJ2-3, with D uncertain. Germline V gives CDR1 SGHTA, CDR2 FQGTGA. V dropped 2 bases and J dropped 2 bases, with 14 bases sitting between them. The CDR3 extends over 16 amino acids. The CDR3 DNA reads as TGTGCCAGCAGCTTAGGACCGACCATTTACACAGATACGCAGTATTTT. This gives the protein CASSLGPTIYTDTQYF.